This section outlines one T cell receptor beta chain sequence together with its context. The table lists this clonotype with a few counts. The specificity of this receptor is unknown. Base qualities were left out, and no much larger clone turns up one base away. Every donor in the study was a healthy Caucasian. Three pairs of female monozygotic twins, all aged roughly 18 to 30 years, made up the twin cohort. Positive isolation kits from Invitrogen were used to isolate CD4+ and CD8+ T cell populations. To prepare the library, 5' RACE was applied. Reads for this sample came from an Illumina HiSeq 2000. A universal primer binding site was added through template switching, and the final cDNA carried a unique molecular identifier so that TCR cDNA molecules could be counted accurately. Specific primers in the conserved constant-segment region were used to synthesize first-strand cDNA for TCR alpha and beta chains. To control for contamination, every cDNA library was double barcoded, receiving both a SMART-Mk sample barcode and Illumina barcodes. Two successive PCR steps introduced TruSeq adapter sequences along with Illumina sample barcodes. The Illumina HiSeq platform was used with custom primers to sequence TCR alpha and beta cDNA libraries. The published analysis was carried out like this. Unique molecular identifiers were extracted from raw reads with MiGEC, and CDR3 positions were determined with MiXCR. Recombination models were inferred per individual with the repgenHMM and IGoR tools using an EM algorithm. Shared clonotypes were analyzed with the tcR package in R, and sharing was normalized by the product of cloneset sizes. To study raw recombination free of thymic and clonal selection effects, out-of-frame nonproductive sequences were analyzed. The raw public reads went through TCRdb reprocessing: fastp at Q25, MiXCR clone calling, in-frame beta chains kept. Each entry is one CDR3 protein sequence, shown with its most common DNA and genes. These V and J calls originate from TCRdb's pipeline instead of the authors' own analysis. The sample contains about 520,000 distinct CDR3 sequences, less than 25% of them found a single time. The ten biggest clones cover about 0.91% of the sample.

From a lookup of the germline V gene, CDR1 and CDR2 are SGDLS and YYNGEE. The V end loses 1 base and the J end loses 6 bases, and a stretch of 11 bases separates them. From cysteine to phenylalanine, the CDR3 is 14 amino acids long. This entry keeps only the CDR3 DNA: 42 bases, framed from base 1. These data come from a study of identical twins listed by TCRdb under 2016. About the study as a whole: TCR alpha and beta repertoires from monozygotic twins, unrelated adults of various ages and cord blood were deep-sequenced to test whether fetal clonotypes persist. To rule out contamination, the twin experiments were replicated at different times with different library preparation protocols.

The paper as a whole reports these results and caveats: In monozygotic twins, out-of-frame TCR alpha sharing was systematically underestimated by recombination models, although the models agreed with sharing between unrelated individuals. Out-of-frame TCR alpha sequences shared between twins showed an excess of low generation-probability sequences compared with coincidental sharing between unrelated individuals. Fewer insertions were carried by abundant cord blood beta clonotypes, a similar but weaker trend appeared in young adult naive repertoires, and no such trend appeared in memory repertoires. The excess sharing between twins in beta out-of-frame sequences was weaker because fewer shared sequences reduced the signal-to-noise ratio. Because the same donors could not be followed over many years, the conclusions depended on cross-sectional statistical analysis. Zero-insertion analyses could be partly confounded by invariant T cells such as MAIT and iNKT, though diverse VJ usage argued against such confounding for most clonotypes.

These data were also reused for a study on T cells expressing NK-cell markers. Looking at the second paper: TCR beta-chain repertoires were profiled in sorted CD3+CD56+NKG2C+, CD3+CD56+NKG2C- and CD3+CD56-NKG2C+ T-cell subsets from roughly eight donors. Among the eight sequenced donors, only one was HCMV-seronegative, while the other seven were HCMV-seropositive. In several experiments an anti-gammadeltaTCR antibody was added to restrict sorting to alphabetaTCR-expressing T cells. In more than five donors, the dominant CD3+CD56+NKG2C+ clonotypes ranked among the top 10 CD8+ clonotypes, making up about 1.0-7.5% of CD8+ T cells. Those dominant clonotypes were again the most abundant among CD3+CD56-NKG2C+ cells in several donors, at about 25-60.1%. It remained unclear whether the expanded NKG2C-expressing T cell clones were specific for HCMV antigens. All eight donors whose samples were sequenced were randomly selected healthy volunteers, three of them men and five women. HCMV-specific IgG was detected in serum with a commercial ELISA kit to determine HCMV serostatus. MIGEC was used to demultiplex reads and group reads by UMI, and MiTCR was used to assemble and quantify clonotypes. To remove erroneous sequences, TCR cDNA sequences were retained only when supported by two or more reads. The tcR package was used for downstream repertoire analysis, with clonotypes matched between fractions based on CDR3 nucleotide sequence plus V segment. Antigen specificity was annotated against VDJdb with VDJmatch, allowing one amino acid substitution in CDR3.

Sequencing used CD4+ T cells sorted from blood. The TCR originated in a woman in her late teens or twenties in good health. The chain couples TRBV9 to TRBJ2-1, and TRBD2 may be the D gene, going by 6 matching bases. The CDR3: CASSVRTNPNEQFF. The DNA sequence is TGTGCCAGCAGCGTACGGACTAATCCCAATGAGCAGTTCTTC.